This is a list of T cell receptor beta chains from one sample in a study of cytomegalovirus exposure and HLA in healthy donors. The protocol was immunoSEQ multiplex PCR, while the TCRdb copy is restricted to in-frame clones and leaves out a portion. The data contain 150,000 to 200,000 clones, approximately 72% of them singletons. The sequenced sample was PBMCs. The receptor source for this set is a human donor in good health. The CDR3 runs from the conserved cysteine through the conserved F or W. D genes are given only for firm matches. Size values are once, few and many counts, or a class for expanded clones, and some rows have none.

J gene: TRBJ2-7
clone size: .
D gene: .
V gene: TRBV7-6
CDR3 DNA: TGTGCCAGCAGCACAAGAGGCACCTACGAGCAGTACTTC
CDR3 protein: CASSTRGTYEQYF

J gene: TRBJ2-2
clone size: .
D gene: .
V gene: TRBV5-1
CDR3 DNA: TGCGCCAGCAGCGGTCGGACAGTCACCGGGGAGCTGTTTTTT
CDR3 protein: CASSGRTVTGELFF

J gene: TRBJ2-7
clone size: .
D gene: .
V gene: TRBV6-5
CDR3 DNA: TGTGCCAGCAGGCCTACCGAACAGTTTGGGTACGAGCAGTACTTC
CDR3 protein: CASRPTEQFGYEQYF

J gene: TRBJ1-2
clone size: few
D gene: TRBD1
V gene: TRBV11-2
CDR3 DNA: TGTGCCAGCAGCCAAAGGACAGGGGTTGGCTACACCTTC
CDR3 protein: CASSQRTGVGYTF

J gene: TRBJ1-5
clone size: few
D gene: TRBD1
V gene: TRBV18
CDR3 DNA: TGTGCCAGCTCACCGGACAGGATCAATCAGCCCCAGCATTTT
CDR3 protein: CASSPDRINQPQHF

J gene: TRBJ1-1
clone size: .
D gene: .
V gene: TRBV7-3
CDR3 DNA: TGTGCCAGCAGCCAACAGGGAATGAACACTGAAGCTTTCTTT
CDR3 protein: CASSQQGMNTEAFF

J gene: TRBJ1-1
clone size: .
D gene: .
V gene: TRBV7-2
CDR3 DNA: TGTGCCAGCAGCTCTTGGTCGGGCACTGAAGCTTTCTTT
CDR3 protein: CASSSWSGTEAFF

J gene: TRBJ2-3
clone size: .
D gene: .
V gene: TRBV2
CDR3 DNA: TGTGCCAGCAGGCGGCAGGGGACAGATACGCAGTATTTT
CDR3 protein: CASRRQGTDTQYF

J gene: TRBJ2-5
clone size: .
D gene: TRBD1
V gene: TRBV11-1
CDR3 DNA: TGTGCCAGCAGCTTATCAGGGGACGCAGGGGGGACCCAGTACTTC
CDR3 protein: CASSLSGDAGGTQYF

J gene: TRBJ2-5
clone size: once
D gene: .
V gene: TRBV19
CDR3 DNA: TGTGCCAGTAGTATAGATCCAGGAATCGACCAAGAGACCCAGTACTTC
CDR3 protein: CASSIDPGIDQETQYF

J gene: TRBJ2-2
clone size: .
D gene: TRBD1
V gene: TRBV6-5
CDR3 DNA: TGTGCCAGCAGTAGACAGGGGGCAAGGGCCGGGGAGCTGTTTTTT
CDR3 protein: CASSRQGARAGELFF

J gene: TRBJ2-7
clone size: few
D gene: TRBD1
V gene: TRBV19
CDR3 DNA: TGTGCCAGTCAAGGGACAGGGGGCATATACGAGCAGTACTTC
CDR3 protein: CASQGTGGIYEQYF

J gene: TRBJ1-6
clone size: few
D gene: TRBD1
V gene: TRBV9
CDR3 DNA: TGTGCCAGCAGCGTCGGGACAGGGAAATCACCCCTCCACTTT
CDR3 protein: CASSVGTGKSPLHF

J gene: TRBJ1-3
clone size: few
D gene: .
V gene: TRBV13
CDR3 DNA: TGTGCCAGCAGCCTAATCCCCAGGGATTCTGGAAACACCATATATTTT
CDR3 protein: CASSLIPRDSGNTIYF

J gene: TRBJ1-1
clone size: .
D gene: .
V gene: TRBV4-1
CDR3 DNA: TGCGCCAGCAGCCAATTCCCGGACAGCATGAACACTGAAGCTTTCTTT
CDR3 protein: CASSQFPDSMNTEAFF

J gene: TRBJ2-1
clone size: .
D gene: .
V gene: TRBV2
CDR3 DNA: TGTGCCAGCAGTCCAGTAGGGGGGGCGAGGAATGAGCAGTTCTTC
CDR3 protein: CASSPVGGARNEQFF

J gene: TRBJ1-2
clone size: .
D gene: TRBD1
V gene: TRBV5-4
CDR3 DNA: TGTGCCAGCAGCACGGGACAGGCCTATGGCTACACCTTC
CDR3 protein: CASSTGQAYGYTF

J gene: TRBJ2-6
clone size: .
D gene: .
V gene: TRBV13
CDR3 DNA: TGTGCCAGCAGGCAGGGTCCCGGCTCTGGGGCCAACGTCCTGACTTTC
CDR3 protein: CASRQGPGSGANVLTF

J gene: TRBJ2-1
clone size: few
D gene: TRBD2
V gene: TRBV7-8
CDR3 DNA: TGTGCCAGCAGCTTAACCGGGACTAGCGGTGGGGAGCAGTTCTTC
CDR3 protein: CASSLTGTSGGEQFF

J gene: TRBJ1-1
clone size: .
D gene: .
V gene: TRBV9
CDR3 DNA: TGTGCCAGCAGCGTCTTACAGGGATTGAACACTGAAGCTTTCTTT
CDR3 protein: CASSVLQGLNTEAFF

J gene: TRBJ1-1
clone size: .
D gene: TRBD1
V gene: TRBV6-1
CDR3 DNA: TGTGCCAGCAGTCGGACAGGGGACACTGAAGCTTTCTTT
CDR3 protein: CASSRTGDTEAFF

J gene: TRBJ1-2
clone size: .
D gene: .
V gene: TRBV5-1
CDR3 DNA: TGCGCCAGCAGCTTGGACAGTTCCAACTATGGCTACACCTTC
CDR3 protein: CASSLDSSNYGYTF

J gene: TRBJ2-5
clone size: .
D gene: TRBD1
V gene: TRBV19
CDR3 DNA: TGTGCCAGTAGACCCCGGACAGGGCGGCAAGAGACCCAGTACTTC
CDR3 protein: CASRPRTGRQETQYF

J gene: TRBJ1-5
clone size: once
D gene: .
V gene: TRBV4-1
CDR3 DNA: TGCGCCAGCAGCCAAGAGATCGGGATTAGCAATCAGCCCCAGCATTTT
CDR3 protein: CASSQEIGISNQPQHF

J gene: TRBJ1-2
clone size: .
D gene: TRBD1
V gene: TRBV6-5
CDR3 DNA: TGTGCCAGCAGCTCGGGACAGTTCTATGGCTACACCTTC
CDR3 protein: CASSSGQFYGYTF

J gene: TRBJ2-4
clone size: .
D gene: .
V gene: TRBV30
CDR3 DNA: TGTGCCTGGGGGAGCGGGCAGTGGGCCAAAAACATTCAGTACTTC
CDR3 protein: CAWGSGQWAKNIQYF

J gene: TRBJ2-1
clone size: .
D gene: TRBD1
V gene: TRBV9
CDR3 DNA: TGTGCCAGCAGCGTAAGCGAAGGACAGGGAGGTTTCTACAATGAGCAGTTCTTC
CDR3 protein: CASSVSEGQGGFYNEQFF

J gene: TRBJ2-2
clone size: once
D gene: .
V gene: TRBV10-3
CDR3 DNA: TGTGCCACCCTAACAGGGTTGAGAAACACCGGGGAGCTGTTTTTT
CDR3 protein: CATLTGLRNTGELFF

J gene: TRBJ1-2
clone size: once
D gene: TRBD1
V gene: TRBV5-1
CDR3 DNA: TGCGCCAGCAGCTTGGGCCAGGGGGCAGATGGCTACACCTTC
CDR3 protein: CASSLGQGADGYTF

J gene: TRBJ1-2
clone size: once
D gene: TRBD1
V gene: TRBV7-3
CDR3 DNA: TGTGCCAGCAGCTTAATTCAGGGGGACGTGGACTATGGCTACACCTTC
CDR3 protein: CASSLIQGDVDYGYTF

J gene: TRBJ2-3
clone size: .
D gene: .
V gene: TRBV6-5
CDR3 DNA: TGTGCCAGCAGCCCCACCCCGGGAGCAGATACGCAGTATTTT
CDR3 protein: CASSPTPGADTQYF

J gene: TRBJ1-4
clone size: .
D gene: .
V gene: TRBV4-1
CDR3 DNA: TGCGCCAGCAGCTTCAGAAATACATTGCCTAATGAAAAACTGTTTTTT
CDR3 protein: CASSFRNTLPNEKLFF

J gene: TRBJ2-5
clone size: .
D gene: .
V gene: TRBV6-4
CDR3 DNA: TGTGCCAGCAGTGGGCAGGGGGGAGAGACCCAGTACTTC
CDR3 protein: CASSGQGGETQYF

J gene: TRBJ2-1
clone size: few
D gene: TRBD2
V gene: TRBV10-3
CDR3 DNA: TGTGCCATCAGACCCGGACTAGCGGGGAGCGAAGGCAATCGTGAGCAGTTCTTC
CDR3 protein: CAIRPGLAGSEGNREQFF

J gene: TRBJ1-4
clone size: .
D gene: TRBD1
V gene: TRBV19
CDR3 DNA: TGTGCCAGTAGTCTCACAGGGGGAAGTAATGAAAAACTGTTTTTT
CDR3 protein: CASSLTGGSNEKLFF

J gene: TRBJ1-1
clone size: few
D gene: .
V gene: TRBV10-3
CDR3 DNA: TGTGCCATCACCGTCGGGGGTGAAGCTTTCTTT
CDR3 protein: CAITVGGEAFF

J gene: TRBJ2-7
clone size: .
D gene: TRBD2
V gene: TRBV4-1
CDR3 DNA: TGCGCCAGCAGCCAAGATGCTAGCGGGGGGCCGGGCGAGCAGTACTTC
CDR3 protein: CASSQDASGGPGEQYF

J gene: TRBJ2-5
clone size: .
D gene: .
V gene: TRBV7-2
CDR3 DNA: TGTGCCAGCAGCTTAGTCGAGGGTGGGGAGACCCAGTACTTC
CDR3 protein: CASSLVEGGETQYF

J gene: TRBJ2-1
clone size: .
D gene: .
V gene: TRBV12-5
CDR3 DNA: TGTGCTAGTGGTTTTGCCCGACAGGAGCGCAATGAGCAGTTCTTC
CDR3 protein: CASGFARQERNEQFF

J gene: TRBJ1-6
clone size: .
D gene: TRBD1
V gene: TRBV4-1
CDR3 DNA: TGCGCCAGCAGCCCCCTGACAGGGGGGGGCTCACCCCTCCACTTT
CDR3 protein: CASSPLTGGGSPLHF

J gene: TRBJ2-1
clone size: .
D gene: TRBD1
V gene: TRBV30
CDR3 DNA: TGTGCCTGGAGTGTAGCCCTTACAGGGGACATATACAATGAGCAGTTCTTC
CDR3 protein: CAWSVALTGDIYNEQFF

J gene: TRBJ1-2
clone size: few
D gene: TRBD1
V gene: TRBV4-3
CDR3 DNA: TGCGCCAGCAGCCAAGATGGGGGACAGGGTCGAGGCTACACCTTC
CDR3 protein: CASSQDGGQGRGYTF

J gene: TRBJ1-1
clone size: few
D gene: .
V gene: TRBV7-2
CDR3 DNA: TGTGCCAGCACCCGGGGGGTGTGGGCGGCTGAAGCTTTCTTT
CDR3 protein: CASTRGVWAAEAFF

J gene: TRBJ1-2
clone size: .
D gene: .
V gene: TRBV5-1
CDR3 DNA: TGCGCCAGCAGCTTGATTATTGGGCAGTCGACCTATGGCTACACCTTC
CDR3 protein: CASSLIIGQSTYGYTF

J gene: TRBJ1-2
clone size: .
D gene: TRBD1
V gene: TRBV5-8
CDR3 DNA: TGTGCCAGCAGCATCTGGACAGGAGCCGGCTATGGCTACACCTTC
CDR3 protein: CASSIWTGAGYGYTF

J gene: TRBJ1-6
clone size: .
D gene: .
V gene: TRBV6-6
CDR3 DNA: TGTGCCAGCAGTTATCCGGGACACGGGGATTCACCCCTCCACTTT
CDR3 protein: CASSYPGHGDSPLHF

J gene: TRBJ2-1
clone size: .
D gene: TRBD2
V gene: TRBV14
CDR3 DNA: TGTGCCAGCAGCCCCGTTCGAGTAGCGGGGGGTCCCAATGAGCAGTTCTTC
CDR3 protein: CASSPVRVAGGPNEQFF

J gene: TRBJ2-5
clone size: few
D gene: TRBD2
V gene: TRBV6-5
CDR3 DNA: TGTGCCAGCAGCCTAAGGCCGGGGGGGCAAGAGACCCAGTACTTC
CDR3 protein: CASSLRPGGQETQYF

J gene: TRBJ2-1
clone size: .
D gene: .
V gene: TRBV10-3
CDR3 DNA: TGTGCCATCACTACGGGACTCTCTGGTGAGCAGTTCTTC
CDR3 protein: CAITTGLSGEQFF

J gene: TRBJ2-5
clone size: .
D gene: TRBD2
V gene: TRBV7-8
CDR3 DNA: TGTGCCAGCAGCTTAGGGCGGGGGGTGGTGGAGACCCAGTACTTC
CDR3 protein: CASSLGRGVVETQYF

J gene: TRBJ1-1
clone size: .
D gene: TRBD1
V gene: TRBV19
CDR3 DNA: TGTGCCAGTAGTTCACGACAGGGGGTTGACACTGAAGCTTTCTTT
CDR3 protein: CASSSRQGVDTEAFF

J gene: TRBJ1-4
clone size: .
D gene: TRBD1
V gene: TRBV7-6
CDR3 DNA: TGTGCCAGCAGCCCGGACAGGGAGAGTGAAAAACTGTTTTTT
CDR3 protein: CASSPDRESEKLFF

J gene: TRBJ2-7
clone size: .
D gene: TRBD2
V gene: TRBV4-3
CDR3 DNA: TGCGCCAGCAGCCACCGAGGCGGGACTAGGGCCTACGAGCAGTACTTC
CDR3 protein: CASSHRGGTRAYEQYF